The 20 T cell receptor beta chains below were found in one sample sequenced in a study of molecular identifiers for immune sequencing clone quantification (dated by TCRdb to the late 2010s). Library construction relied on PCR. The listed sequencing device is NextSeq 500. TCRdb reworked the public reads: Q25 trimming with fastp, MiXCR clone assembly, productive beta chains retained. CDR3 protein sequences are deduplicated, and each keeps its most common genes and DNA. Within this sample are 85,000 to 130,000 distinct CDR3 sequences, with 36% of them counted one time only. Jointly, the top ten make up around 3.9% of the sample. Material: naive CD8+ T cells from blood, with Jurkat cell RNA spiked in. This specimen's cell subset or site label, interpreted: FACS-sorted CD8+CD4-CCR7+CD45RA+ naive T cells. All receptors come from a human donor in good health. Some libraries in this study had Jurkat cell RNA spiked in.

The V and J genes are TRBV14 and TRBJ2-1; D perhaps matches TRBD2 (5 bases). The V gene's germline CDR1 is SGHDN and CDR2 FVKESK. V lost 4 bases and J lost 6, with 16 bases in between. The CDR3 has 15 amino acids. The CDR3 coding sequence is TGTGCCAGCAGCCTTTCGGGATGGTTCTTCAATGAGCAGTTCTTC. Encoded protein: CASSLSGWFFNEQFF.

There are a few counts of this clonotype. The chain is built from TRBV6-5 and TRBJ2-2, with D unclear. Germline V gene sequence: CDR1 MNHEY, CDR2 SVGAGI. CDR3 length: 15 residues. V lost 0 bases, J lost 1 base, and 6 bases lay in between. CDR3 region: CASSYSPRNTGELFF. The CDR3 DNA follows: TGTGCCAGCAGTTACTCGCCGAGGAACACCGGGGAGCTGTTTTTT.

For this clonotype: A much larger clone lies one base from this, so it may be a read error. The CDR3 here is CASKTDVGKSGANVLTF. The DNA for the CDR3 is TGCGCCAGTAAAACAGACGTCGGGAAATCTGGGGCCAACGTCCTGACTTTC. The genes are TRBV23-1 and TRBJ2-6; tentative D call: TRBD2 (5 bases). TRBV23-1 counts as an open reading frame of uncertain function. The CDR3 runs 17 residues. With 9 bases removed from V and 1 base from J, the gap between germline ends came to 19 bases.

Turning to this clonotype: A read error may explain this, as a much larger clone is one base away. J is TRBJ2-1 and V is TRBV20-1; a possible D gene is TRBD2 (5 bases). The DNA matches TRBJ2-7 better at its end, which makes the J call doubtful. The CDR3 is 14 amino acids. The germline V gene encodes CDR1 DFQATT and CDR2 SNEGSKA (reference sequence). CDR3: CSARGYSGNGEQYF. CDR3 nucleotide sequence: TGCAGTGCTAGGGGGTACTCCGGGAACGGTGAGCAGTACTTC.

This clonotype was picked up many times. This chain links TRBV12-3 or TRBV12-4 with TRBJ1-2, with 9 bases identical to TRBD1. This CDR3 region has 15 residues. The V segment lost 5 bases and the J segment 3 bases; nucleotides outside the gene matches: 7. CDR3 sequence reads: CASSPGQGFDYGYTF. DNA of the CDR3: TGTGCCAGCAGTCCGGGACAGGGATTTGACTATGGCTACACCTTC.

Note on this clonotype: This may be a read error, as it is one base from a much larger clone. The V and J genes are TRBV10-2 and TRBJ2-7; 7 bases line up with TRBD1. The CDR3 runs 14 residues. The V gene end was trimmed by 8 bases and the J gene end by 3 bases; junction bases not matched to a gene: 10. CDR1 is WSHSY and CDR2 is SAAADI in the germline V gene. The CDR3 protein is CASHDREGIYEQYF. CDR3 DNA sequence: TGCGCCAGCCATGACAGGGAAGGGATCTACGAGCAGTACTTC.

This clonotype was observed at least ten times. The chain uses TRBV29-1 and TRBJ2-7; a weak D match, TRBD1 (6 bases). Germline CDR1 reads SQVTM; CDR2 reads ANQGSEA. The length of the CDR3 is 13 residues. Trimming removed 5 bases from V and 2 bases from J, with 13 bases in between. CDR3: CSVLETGPYEQYF. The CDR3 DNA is TGCAGCGTTCTCGAGACAGGCCCCTACGAGCAGTACTTC.

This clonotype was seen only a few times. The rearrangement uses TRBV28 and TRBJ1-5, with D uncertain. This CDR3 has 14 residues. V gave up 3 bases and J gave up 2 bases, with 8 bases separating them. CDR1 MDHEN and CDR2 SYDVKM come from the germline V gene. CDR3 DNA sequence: TGTGCCAGCAGTTTCCCAGGAGGCAATCAGCCCCAGCATTTT. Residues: CASSFPGGNQPQHF.

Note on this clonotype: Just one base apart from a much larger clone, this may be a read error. The CDR3 reads CSVYPGQGLRDEQNF. DNA of the CDR3: TGCAGCGTCTACCCGGGACAGGGCCTTAGAGACGAGCAGAACTTC. The genes are TRBV29-1 and TRBJ2-7; TRBD1 matches 9 bases. From germline, CDR1 is SQVTM and CDR2 ANQGSEA. This CDR3 contains 15 residues.

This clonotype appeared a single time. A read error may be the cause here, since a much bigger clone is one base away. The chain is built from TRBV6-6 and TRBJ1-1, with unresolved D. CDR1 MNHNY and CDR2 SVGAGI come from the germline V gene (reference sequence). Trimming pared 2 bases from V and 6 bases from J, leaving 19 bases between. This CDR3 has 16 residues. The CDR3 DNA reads TGTGCCAGCAGTTACGTCGCACTGACTAAGGACGCTGAAGCTTTCTTT. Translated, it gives CASSYVALTKDAEAFF.

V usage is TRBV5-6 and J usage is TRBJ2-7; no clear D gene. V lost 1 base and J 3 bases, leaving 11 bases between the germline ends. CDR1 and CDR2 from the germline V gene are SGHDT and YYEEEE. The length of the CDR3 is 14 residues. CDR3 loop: CASSLRAGYYEQYF. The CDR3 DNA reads TGTGCCAGCAGCTTGAGGGCAGGCTACTACGAGCAGTACTTC.

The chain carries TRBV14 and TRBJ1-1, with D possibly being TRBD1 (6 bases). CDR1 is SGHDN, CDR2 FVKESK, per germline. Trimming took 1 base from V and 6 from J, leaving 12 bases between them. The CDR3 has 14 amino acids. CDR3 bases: TGTGCCAGCAGCCAAGGTTGGGGGCGCGCTGAAGCTTTCTTT. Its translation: CASSQGWGRAEAFF.

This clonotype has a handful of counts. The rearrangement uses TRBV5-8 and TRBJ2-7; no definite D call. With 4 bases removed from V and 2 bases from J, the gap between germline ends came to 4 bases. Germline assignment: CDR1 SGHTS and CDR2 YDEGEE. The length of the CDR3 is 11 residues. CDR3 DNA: TGTGCCAGCAGCATGGCCTACGAGCAGTACTTC. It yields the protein CASSMAYEQYF.

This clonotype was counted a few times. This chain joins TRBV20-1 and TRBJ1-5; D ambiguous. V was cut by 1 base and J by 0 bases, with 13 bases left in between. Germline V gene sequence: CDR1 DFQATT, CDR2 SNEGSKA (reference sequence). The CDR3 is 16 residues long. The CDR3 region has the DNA TGCAGTGCTAGAGGAAACCACGTCTTTAGCAATCAGCCCCAGCATTTT. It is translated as CSARGNHVFSNQPQHF.

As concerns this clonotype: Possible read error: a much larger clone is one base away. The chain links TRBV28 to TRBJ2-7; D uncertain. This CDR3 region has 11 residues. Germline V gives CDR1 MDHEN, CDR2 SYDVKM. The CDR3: CASSLSYEKYF. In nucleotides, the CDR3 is TGTGCCAGCAGCCTGTCCTACGAGAAGTACTTC.

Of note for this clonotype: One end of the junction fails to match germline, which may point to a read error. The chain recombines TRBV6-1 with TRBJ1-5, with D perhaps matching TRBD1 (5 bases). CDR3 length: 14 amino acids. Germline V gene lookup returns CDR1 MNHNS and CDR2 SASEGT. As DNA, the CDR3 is TGTGCCAGCATTGGGCAGGGCTACAATCAGCCCCAGCGTTTT. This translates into CASIGQGYNQPQRF.

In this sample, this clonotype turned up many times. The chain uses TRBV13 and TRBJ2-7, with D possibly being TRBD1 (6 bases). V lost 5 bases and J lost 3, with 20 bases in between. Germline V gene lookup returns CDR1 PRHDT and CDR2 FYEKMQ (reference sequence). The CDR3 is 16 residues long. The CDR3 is CASSPRTARISYEQYF. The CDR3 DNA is TGTGCCAGCAGCCCCCGGACAGCCCGGATTAGCTACGAGCAGTACTTC.

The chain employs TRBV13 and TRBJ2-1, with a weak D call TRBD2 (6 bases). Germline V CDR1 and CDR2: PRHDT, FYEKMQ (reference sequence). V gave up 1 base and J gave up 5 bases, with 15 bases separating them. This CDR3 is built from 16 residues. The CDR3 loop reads CASSLVEDYRNNEQFF. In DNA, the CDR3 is TGTGCCAGCAGCTTAGTAGAGGACTACCGAAACAATGAGCAGTTCTTC.

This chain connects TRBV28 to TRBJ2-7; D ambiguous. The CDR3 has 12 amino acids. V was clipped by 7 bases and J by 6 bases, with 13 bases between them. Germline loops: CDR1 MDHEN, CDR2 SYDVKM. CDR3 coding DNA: TGTGCCAGCACCCGGGCCGGTCCCGAGCAGTACTTC. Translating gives CASTRAGPEQYF.

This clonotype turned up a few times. In DNA form, the CDR3 reads TGTGCCAGCAGCCTTCTTCCGGGACACCTCTACGAGCAGTACTTC. Translation gives CASSLLPGHLYEQYF. The V and J genes are TRBV21-1 and TRBJ2-7; the DNA was not compared with TRBD1, the D call given in the table. TRBV21-1 is annotated as a pseudogene. This CDR3 is built from 15 residues.